The TCR beta chain under discussion was sequenced for a study of T-cell reconstitution after alpha-beta-depleted transplantation in children. The CDR3 is 15 residues long. V gave up 3 bases and J gave up 2 bases; unmatched junction bases: 6. CDR1 SGHRS and CDR2 YFSETQ come from the germline V gene. This clonotype was seen at least ten times. As it was prepared, the TCRbeta library received unique molecular identifiers. Each CDR3 protein gets one entry after TCRdb re-called the PCR reads with MiXCR. Of hundreds of thousands of distinct CDR3 sequences listed, around 12% are singletons. The TCR sequence derives from a human donor who donated a stem cell graft to a child with acute lymphoblastic leukemia. The rearrangement links TRBV5-1 to TRBJ2-5; 8 bases are shared with TRBD1. The sequencing here drew on PBMCs from the stem cell graft donor, taken from the stem cell graft. CDR3 nucleotide sequence: TGCGCCAGCAGCTCGGACAGGGCGATACAAGAGACCCAGTACTTC. Translation: CASSSDRAIQETQYF. The whole variable domain, remainder taken from reference TRBV5-1 and TRBJ2-5, is KAGVTQTPRYLIKTRGQQVTLSCSPISGHRSVSWYQQTPGQGLQFLFEYFSETQRNKGNFPGRFSGRQFSNSRSEMNVSTLELGDSALYLCASSSDRAIQETQYFGPGTRLLVL.